These 25 T cell receptor beta chains were all obtained from the same sample, sequenced in a study of spatial heterogeneity in lung cancer. TCRdb redid the calling of the 5' RACE reads with MiXCR, one entry per CDR3 protein. The table records 110,000 or so distinct CDR3 sequences, under 14% of them present only once. Time point indicated: blood at routine non-recurrence follow-up after resection. Sequencing was performed on PBMCs, taken at follow-up. Receptors originate from a female donor with early-stage non-small cell lung cancer.

In this sample, this clonotype turned up many times. The chain recombines TRBV9 with TRBJ2-7; 8 bases are shared with TRBD1. Germline V gives CDR1 SGDLS, CDR2 YYNGEE. V was clipped by 0 bases and J by 2 bases; unmatched bases: 4. The CDR3 is 15 amino acids. CDR3 protein: CASSVEGTGAYEQYF. The CDR3, as DNA: TGTGCCAGCAGCGTAGAAGGGACAGGAGCCTACGAGCAGTACTTC.

The CDR3 region has the DNA TGTGCCAGCAGTCCGGCCCAACTGAGACAGGGCACTAACTATGGCTACACCTTC. Its protein is CASSPAQLRQGTNYGYTF. V usage is TRBV27 and J usage is TRBJ1-2, with 7 bases fitting TRBD1. Trimming took 5 bases from V and 0 from J; bases not matched to a gene: 15. This CDR3 is 18 amino acids long. Germline assignment: CDR1 MNHEY and CDR2 SMNVEV (reference sequence).

The rearrangement uses TRBV7-9 and TRBJ1-1; D is unresolved. Germline CDR1 reads SEHNR; CDR2 reads FQNEAQ (reference sequence). Between the trimmed V and J ends, which lost 5 bases and 1 base, there was a span of 8 bases. This CDR3 is 13 amino acids long. CDR3 nucleotides: TGTGCCAGCAGCCGGAGGGCGAACACTGAAGCTTTCTTT. Translated: CASSRRANTEAFF.

This clonotype has more than one count but fewer than ten. The CDR3, as DNA: TGCAGTGCTAGAGATCGAGGGACGCAGTATTTT. Translated, it gives CSARDRGTQYF. This sequence joins TRBV20-1 and TRBJ2-3; perhaps TRBD2 as D (5 bases). Deletions cut 0 bases from V and 9 bases from J, with 7 bases between. CDR3 length: 11 residues. Germline V CDR1 and CDR2: DFQATT, SNEGSKA (reference sequence).

The V call is TRBV28, the J call TRBJ1-5, with D possibly TRBD1 on 5 matching bases. The V gene's germline CDR1 is MDHEN and CDR2 SYDVKM. This CDR3 comprises 14 residues. Trimming took off 4 bases at V and 6 bases at J, with 13 bases between the two ends. The CDR3 bases are TGTGCCAGCAGTTCCCTGGGGGAGAGTCAGCCCCAGCATTTT. Its translation: CASSSLGESQPQHF.

The V call is TRBV24-1, the J call TRBJ2-1; 10 bases line up with TRBD2. J was trimmed by 0 bases and V by 4 bases; bases with no gene match: 5. The V gene's germline CDR1 is KGHDR and CDR2 SFDVKD. The CDR3 length is 17 residues. The CDR3 reads CATSDRSGRYSYNEQFF. As DNA, the CDR3 is TGTGCCACCAGTGACCGTAGCGGGAGGTACTCCTACAATGAGCAGTTCTTC.

This clonotype has at least ten counts. The chain links TRBV28 to TRBJ2-6; unclear D gene. Germline V gene data show CDR1 as MDHEN and CDR2 as SYDVKM. The ends were cut back, 6 bases at V and 0 bases at J, with 6 bases in the middle. The CDR3 is 14 residues long. CDR3 sequence reads: CASRWGSGANVLTF. In DNA form, the CDR3 reads TGTGCCAGCAGATGGGGCTCTGGGGCCAACGTCCTGACTTTC.

This clonotype was counted a few times. V usage is TRBV27 and J usage is TRBJ1-1; D not certain. The CDR3 has 13 amino acids. The V and J ends lost 6 bases and 1 base respectively, with 9 bases between them. Germline lookup yields CDR1 MNHEY and CDR2 SMNVEV (reference sequence). CDR3 in DNA: TGTGCCAGCAGCAGAGCAGGGAACACTGAAGCTTTCTTT. It yields the protein CASSRAGNTEAFF.

The chain has TRBV12-3 or TRBV12-4 and TRBJ1-2; possible D gene TRBD1, 5 bases. This CDR3 is 15 amino acids long. Trimming stripped 5 bases from V and 4 bases from J, with 17 bases between. CDR3 protein: CASSPQTASSYGYTF. CDR3 nucleotides: TGTGCCAGCAGTCCCCAGACAGCTTCTAGCTATGGCTACACCTTC.

This clonotype was seen more than once but under ten times. V usage is TRBV5-4 and J usage is TRBJ2-7, with a tentative D call TRBD1 (6 bases). The length of the CDR3 is 14 residues. CDR1 is SGHNT, CDR2 YYREEE, per germline (reference sequence). Between the trimmed V and J ends, which lost 2 bases and 9 bases, there was a span of 18 bases. As DNA, the CDR3 is TGTGCCAGCAGCTTTGGGGGCCAAAAGAAAGGGCAGTACGTC. This codes for CASSFGGQKKGQYV.

This clonotype appeared many times. The chain recombines TRBV18 with TRBJ2-4; possibly TRBD1 for D (6 bases). Germline V gene sequence: CDR1 KGHSH, CDR2 LQKENI. V was trimmed by 1 base and J by 8 bases, leaving 21 bases between them. This CDR3 region has 17 residues. The CDR3 DNA is TGTGCCAGCTCACCACTCCCTAAACAGGGTGGAGTGGACATTCAGTACTTC. The encoded protein is CASSPLPKQGGVDIQYF.

This clonotype was seen only a few times. J is TRBJ2-2 and V is TRBV5-1; D might be TRBD1 or TRBD2, each matching 6 bases. Looked up from germline, CDR1 is SGHRS and CDR2 is YFSETQ. V lost 5 bases, J lost 5 bases, and 13 bases lay in between. This CDR3 is 14 amino acids long. The CDR3 DNA reads as TGCGCCAGCAGAGGGGGTAGCGGTACCGGGGAGCTGTTTTTT. It yields the protein CASRGGSGTGELFF.

This clonotype was recorded a few times. The rearrangement links TRBV20-1 to TRBJ2-3, with 10 bases aligning to TRBD2. Germline V CDR1 and CDR2: DFQATT, SNEGSKA (reference sequence). CDR3 size: 14 residues. Losses at the gene ends were 2 bases for V and 5 bases for J; bases not matched to a gene: 4. The DNA for the CDR3 is TGCAGTGCTAGACTAGCGGGAGCGGGAGATACGCAGTATTTT. Amino acids: CSARLAGAGDTQYF.

The chain links TRBV12-3 or TRBV12-4 to TRBJ1-2, with TRBD1 matching over 8 bases. The ends lost 2 bases at V and 8 bases at J; junction bases unmatched: 7. The CDR3 runs 14 residues. For the CDR3, the DNA is TGTGCCAGCAGTTTAACAGGGGGTTCCGGGGGCTACACCTTC. This encodes CASSLTGGSGGYTF.

This clonotype has just a few counts. The chain is built from TRBV20-1 and TRBJ2-1, with TRBD2 matching over 11 bases. Germline CDR1 is DFQATT and CDR2 is SNEGSKA (reference sequence). The ends lost 0 bases at V and 5 bases at J; junction bases unmatched: 9. The CDR3 is made up of 17 amino acids. CDR3 DNA sequence: TGCAGTGCTAGAGACTATACTAGCGGGAGCAACCACAATGAGCAGTTCTTC. This translates into CSARDYTSGSNHNEQFF.

J is TRBJ2-1 and V is TRBV7-3; D uncertain. From germline, CDR1 is SGHTA and CDR2 FQGTGA. Between the trimmed V and J ends, which lost 0 bases and 7 bases, there was a span of 7 bases. There are 13 residues in the CDR3. The CDR3 nucleotides are TGTGCCAGCAGCTTAACGAGCAGGAATGAGCAGTTCTTC. Its protein is CASSLTSRNEQFF.

This clonotype was seen a few times. The rearrangement uses TRBV28 and TRBJ1-1, with D possibly TRBD1 on 5 matching bases. CDR1 is MDHEN and CDR2 is SYDVKM in the germline V gene. The ends were cut back, 7 bases at V and 10 bases at J, with 19 bases in the middle. This CDR3 region has 13 residues. CDR3: CASTLGTGRAAFF. The CDR3 nucleotides read TGTGCCAGCACCCTCGGGACGGGGCGGGCAGCTTTCTTT.

The CDR3 spells CASSQVFLETYSSYNEQFF. The DNA of the CDR3 is TGTGCCAGCAGCCAAGTTTTCCTAGAGACCTACAGCTCCTACAATGAGCAGTTCTTC. The V gene is TRBV3-1, the J gene TRBJ2-1; D remains ambiguous. The V gene's germline CDR1 is LGHDT and CDR2 YNNKEL (reference sequence). The V end lost 1 base, the J end lost 0 bases, and 19 bases lay between the germline ends. The CDR3 is 19 residues long.

This clonotype was seen a handful of times. The chain links TRBV29-1 to TRBJ2-7, with 8 bases matching TRBD2. CDR1 and CDR2 from the germline V gene are SQVTM and ANQGSEA. This CDR3 has 14 amino acids. The V segment lost 7 bases and the J segment 2 bases; nucleotides outside the gene matches: 10. In DNA form, the CDR3 reads TGCAGCGCTAAATCCAGCGGGAGAACCTACGAGCAGTACTTC. This gives the protein CSAKSSGRTYEQYF.

This clonotype appeared a few times. The V gene is TRBV30, the J gene TRBJ2-1, with a possible D match to TRBD2 (6 bases). The length of the CDR3 is 14 residues. Germline CDR1 and CDR2: GTSNPN and SVGIG (reference sequence). Trimming stripped 4 bases from V and 3 bases from J, with 13 bases between. CDR3 protein: CAWMYGGRYNEQFF. The CDR3 nucleotides are TGTGCCTGGATGTACGGGGGACGCTACAATGAGCAGTTCTTC.

This clonotype was counted a few times. This rearrangement joins TRBV20-1 to TRBJ2-3; 7 bases are a match to TRBD2. CDR1 is DFQATT and CDR2 is SNEGSKA in the germline V gene (reference sequence). The CDR3 contains 15 residues. The CDR3 region is CSLDSGRGSTDTQYF. As DNA, the CDR3 is TGCAGCTTAGATAGCGGGCGTGGGAGTACAGATACGCAGTATTTT.

This clonotype was recorded at least ten times. The chain is built from TRBV19 and TRBJ2-5; 11 nucleotides align to TRBD2. The germline V gene encodes CDR1 LNHDA and CDR2 SQIVND (reference sequence). The CDR3 extends over 18 amino acids. The ends lost 3 bases at V and 2 bases at J; junction bases unmatched: 11. The CDR3 DNA follows: TGTGCCAGTAGTATTCCTGCTAGGCTAGCGGGAGGACAAGAGACCCAGTACTTC. Its protein product is CASSIPARLAGGQETQYF. The full variable domain, with the rest looked up from reference TRBV19 and TRBJ2-5, is DGGITQSPKYLFRKEGQNVTLSCEQNLNHDAMYWYRQDPGQGLRLIYYSQIVNDFQKGDIAEGYSVSREKKESFPLTVTSAQKNPTAFYLCASSIPARLAGGQETQYFGPGTRLLVL.

This clonotype appeared a few times. The DNA for the CDR3 is TGTGCCAGCGGACGAGGCGGGACGGAGGCTTATGAGCAGTTCTTC. It codes for CASGRGGTEAYEQFF. The genes are TRBV11-2 and TRBJ2-1, with D possibly matching TRBD2 (6 bases). Germline CDR1 reads SGHAT; CDR2 reads FQNNGV. V was cut by 8 bases and J by 8 bases, with 22 bases left in between. The CDR3 is 15 amino acids.

The V and J genes are TRBV2 and TRBJ2-5; D perhaps matches TRBD1 (6 bases). CDR1 and CDR2 (germline): SNHLY, FYNNEI. The length of the CDR3 is 15 residues. The V end was cut by 7 bases, the J end by 0 bases, with 15 bases between. Written as DNA, the CDR3 is TGTGCCAGCAACCTACAGGGAGCCTACCAAGAGACCCAGTACTTC. It encodes CASNLQGAYQETQYF.

In its sample, this clonotype was seen a few times. Written as DNA, the CDR3 is TGTGCCAGCAGTTCGTCGGCCCCGGAGCAGTTCTTC. This gives the protein CASSSSAPEQFF. This sequence joins TRBV12-3 or TRBV12-4 and TRBJ2-1; D is uncertain. V was clipped by 4 bases and J by 10 bases, with 11 bases between them. The CDR3 runs to 12 residues.